This T cell receptor (beta chain) was sequenced in a study of blood T cells in healthy people across ages. CDR3 size: 14 residues. The V segment lost 10 bases and the J segment 7 bases; nucleotides outside the gene matches: 10. Germline V gives CDR1 MNHNS, CDR2 SASEGT. Using a J-beta primer mix together with a sample-barcoded 5' primer, a second PCR was run for roughly 6 to 12 cycles. MiXCR, run by TCRdb on the 5' RACE reads, gives a single entry per CDR3 protein. Counted here are 1,800,000 or so distinct CDR3 sequences, about 39% occurring once; the ten biggest clones make up under 25%. The V call is TRBV6-1, the J call TRBJ2-1, with 10 bases identical to TRBD1. This clonotype was sampled from a human donor in good health. Material: blood. The CDR3 DNA follows: TGTGCCAACACAAAAGACAGGGGGCGGAATGAGCAGTTCTTC. This translates into CANTKDRGRNEQFF.